The T cell receptor (beta chain) under discussion was sequenced for a study of blood T cell repertoires in COVID-19. Whole-study context: Both acute and convalescent COVID-19 samples were obtained from the United States, Italy and Spain. In each case, the material was cDNA or gDNA derived from T cells, B-cell-depleted T cells, or PBMCs.

V lost 2 bases and J lost 6, with 11 bases in between. Germline assignment: CDR1 MNHNS and CDR2 SASEGT. The CDR3 has 14 amino acids. Original analysis: Nucleated cell number was recorded as an estimate derived from reference gene primer amplification. Method: immunoSEQ multiplex PCR; TCRdb's copy keeps in-frame clones and lacks some. The DNA was the basis for D and trimming; V, J and clone size are from that table. The sample carries 95,000 to 150,000 clones, less than 75% recorded once. The sequencing sample was made of peripheral blood. The genes are TRBV6-1 and TRBJ2-1, with D possibly being TRBD1 (5 bases). The receptor comes from a human donor with acute or convalescent COVID-19. The donor label of this sample is uncertain. Written as DNA, the CDR3 is TGTGCCAGCAGTGAACAGGGTCCGCCCAATGAGCAGTTCTTC. It codes for CASSEQGPPNEQFF.